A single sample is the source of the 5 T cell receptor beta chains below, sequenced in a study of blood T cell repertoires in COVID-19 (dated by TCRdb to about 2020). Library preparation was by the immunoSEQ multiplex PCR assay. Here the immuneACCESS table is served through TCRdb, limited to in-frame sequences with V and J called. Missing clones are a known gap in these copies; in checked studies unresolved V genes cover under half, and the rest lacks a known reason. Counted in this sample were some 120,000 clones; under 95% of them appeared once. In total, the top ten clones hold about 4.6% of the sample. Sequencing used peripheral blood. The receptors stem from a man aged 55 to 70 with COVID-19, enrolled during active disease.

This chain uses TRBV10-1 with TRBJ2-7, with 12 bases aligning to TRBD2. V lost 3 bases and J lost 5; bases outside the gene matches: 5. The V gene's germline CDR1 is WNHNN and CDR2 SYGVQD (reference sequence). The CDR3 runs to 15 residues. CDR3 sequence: CASSEASGRVHEQYF. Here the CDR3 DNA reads TGCGCCAGCAGTGAAGCTAGCGGGAGGGTCCACGAGCAGTACTTC.

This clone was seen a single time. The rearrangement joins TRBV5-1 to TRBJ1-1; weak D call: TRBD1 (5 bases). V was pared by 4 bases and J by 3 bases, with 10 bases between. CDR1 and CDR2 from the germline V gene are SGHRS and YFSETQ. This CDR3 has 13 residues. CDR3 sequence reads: CASSLRVDTEAFF. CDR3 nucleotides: TGCGCCAGCAGCCTCAGGGTCGACACTGAAGCTTTCTTT.

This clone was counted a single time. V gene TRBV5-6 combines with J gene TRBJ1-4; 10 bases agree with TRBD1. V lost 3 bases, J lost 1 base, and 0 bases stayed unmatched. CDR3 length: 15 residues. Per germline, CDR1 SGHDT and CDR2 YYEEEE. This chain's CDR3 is CASSWDRGTNEKLFF. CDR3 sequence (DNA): TGTGCCAGCAGCTGGGACAGGGGAACTAATGAAAAACTGTTTTTT.

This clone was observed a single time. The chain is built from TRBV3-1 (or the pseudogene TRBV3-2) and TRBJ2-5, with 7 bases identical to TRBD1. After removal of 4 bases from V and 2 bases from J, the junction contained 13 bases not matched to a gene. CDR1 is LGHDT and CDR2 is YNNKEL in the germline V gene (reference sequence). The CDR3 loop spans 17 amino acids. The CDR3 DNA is TGTGCCAGCAGCCGACCAGGACAGGTTGGTTCTCAAGAGACCCAGTACTTC. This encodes CASSRPGQVGSQETQYF.

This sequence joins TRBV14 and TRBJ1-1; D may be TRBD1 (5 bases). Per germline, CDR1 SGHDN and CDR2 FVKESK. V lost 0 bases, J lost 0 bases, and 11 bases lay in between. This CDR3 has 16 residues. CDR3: CASSQDRAYMNTEAFF. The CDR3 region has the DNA TGTGCCAGCAGCCAAGACAGGGCTTACATGAACACTGAAGCTTTCTTT.